The rows below give T cell receptor beta chains drawn from one sample of a study of T cell responses to AZD1222 COVID-19 vaccine. Profiling relied on immunoSEQ multiplex PCR, and the TCRdb table lists in-frame clones only, not all of them. The sample records about 130,000 clones, more than 70% being singletons. The specimen was peripheral blood, collected on day 0 of AZD1222 vaccination. Every receptor here comes from an adult in good health. Each CDR3 is given with its conserved first and last residue. Fields, in order: clone size, V gene, J gene, D gene, CDR3 DNA, CDR3 protein. D genes are given only for firm matches. For some rows the clone size is stated as once, few or many, or as a class when expanded; others skip it.

.	TRBV29-1	TRBJ1-2	.	TGCAGCGTTGAGCCGGACAGATCCGACACCTTC	CSVEPDRSDTF
.	TRBV5-1	TRBJ2-3	.	TGCGCCAGCAACCCCGGGCAGGCCACAGATACGCAGTATTTT	CASNPGQATDTQYF
.	TRBV5-5	TRBJ1-2	.	TGTGCCAGCAGCTTCTCCCTGAACAGCCCTAACTATGGCTACACCTTC	CASSFSLNSPNYGYTF
.	TRBV4-2	TRBJ1-1	TRBD1	TGTGCCAGCAGCCCGGGGGGACAGGGGGCAAATGAAGCTTTCTTT	CASSPGGQGANEAFF
.	TRBV18	TRBJ1-1	.	TGTGCCAGCTCACCAATGCAGGGGAATGAAGCTTTCTTT	CASSPMQGNEAFF
.	TRBV24-1	TRBJ2-1	.	TGTGCCACCAGTGAGGGACGGACCTACAATGAGCAGTTCTTC	CATSEGRTYNEQFF
.	TRBV6-4	TRBJ1-2	.	TGTGCCAGCAGTGACGGGGATTATGGCTACACCTTC	CASSDGDYGYTF
.	TRBV6-5	TRBJ2-5	.	TGTGCCAGCAGTTACGCCACAGGGGAGGCGGAGACCCAGTACTTC	CASSYATGEAETQYF
.	TRBV2	TRBJ1-1	.	TGTGCCAGCAACCTCAAAGGTGGCGGTGAAGCTTTCTTT	CASNLKGGGEAFF
few	TRBV7-3	TRBJ2-2	.	TGTGCCAGCAGCCCTAGGGTGGGGTATGACACCGGGGAGCTGTTTTTT	CASSPRVGYDTGELFF
.	TRBV5-1	TRBJ1-5	TRBD1	TGCGCCAGCAGCGAATCCGGGACAGGGGTTCAGCCCCAGCATTTT	CASSESGTGVQPQHF
.	TRBV18	TRBJ2-3	.	TGTGCCAGCTCACCAGAGGACAGCCCTAGCACAGATACGCAGTATTTT	CASSPEDSPSTDTQYF
.	TRBV7-2	TRBJ2-5	TRBD2	TGTGCCAGCAGCGCAGACCTAGCGGGAGGTCAAGAGACCCAGTACTTC	CASSADLAGGQETQYF
.	TRBV27	TRBJ1-1	TRBD1	TGTGCCAGCAGTGCAACAGGGGGCACTGAAGCTTTCTTT	CASSATGGTEAFF
.	TRBV28	TRBJ1-4	TRBD1	TGTGCCAGCAGACAGACAGGGCTTTGGGAAAAACTGTTTTTT	CASRQTGLWEKLFF
.	TRBV7-3	TRBJ1-1	.	TGTGCCAGCAGCTTCGGGGACACTGAAGCTTTCTTT	CASSFGDTEAFF
once	TRBV10-3	TRBJ2-7	TRBD1	TGTGCCATCGGACAGGGAACCTACGAGCAGTACTTC	CAIGQGTYEQYF
.	TRBV10-1	TRBJ1-1	.	TGCGCCAGCAGTGATATCCCTGTGTTGGGGAACACTGAAGCTTTCTTT	CASSDIPVLGNTEAFF
.	TRBV7-2	TRBJ1-2	.	TGTGCCAGCCAAAGGGAGCAGGGGAACTATGGCTACACCTTC	CASQREQGNYGYTF
.	TRBV3-1/TRBV3-2	TRBJ1-2	.	TGTGCCAGCAGCCACTCTACTACCGCGAGTAAGAAGGACAGCCCTAACTATGGCTACACCTTC	CASSHSTTASKKDSPNYGYTF
.	TRBV4-3	TRBJ1-5	.	TGCGCCAGCAGCCAAGACTTCGGCAATCAGCCCCAGCATTTT	CASSQDFGNQPQHF
.	TRBV5-6	TRBJ2-7	.	TGTGCCAGCAGCTTGAGACAGCGGCAGGAGCAGTACTTC	CASSLRQRQEQYF
.	TRBV6-6	TRBJ2-2	TRBD2	TGTGCCTCCCCCAGAGGCGGGGGGGCCAACACCGGGGAGCTGTTTTTT	CASPRGGGANTGELFF
few	TRBV5-4	TRBJ2-5	TRBD2	TGTGCCAGCAGCTCCACTAGCGGGGGGGCAGGAGAGACCCAGTACTTC	CASSSTSGGAGETQYF
.	TRBV13	TRBJ2-1	TRBD2	TGTGCCAGCAGCCGTACTCTAGCGGGGGAGAGGGTTGAGCAGTTCTTC	CASSRTLAGERVEQFF
.	TRBV10-3	TRBJ1-1	.	TGTGCCATCAGTGGGTTGCCAGGGGACACTGAAGCTTTCTTT	CAISGLPGDTEAFF
.	TRBV2	TRBJ1-6	.	TGTGCCAGCAGACCGGGACCTAATTCACCCCTCCACTTT	CASRPGPNSPLHF
.	TRBV10-3	TRBJ1-2	.	TGTGCCATCAGTGAGCAGGGTTCTAGGGGATATGGCTACACCTTC	CAISEQGSRGYGYTF
.	TRBV18	TRBJ1-2	.	TGTGCCAGCTCGCCGGACAGTTATAAATATTATGGCTACACCTTC	CASSPDSYKYYGYTF
.	TRBV6-1	TRBJ1-2	.	TGTGCCAGCAGTGAAGCAGAGAAGGGCGTCGGAGGCTACACCTTC	CASSEAEKGVGGYTF
once	TRBV5-1	TRBJ2-7	.	TGCGCCAGCAGCTTAAACTACGAGCAGTACTTC	CASSLNYEQYF